These 18 T cell receptor beta chains came from one sample sequenced in a study of cytomegalovirus exposure and HLA in healthy donors. A multiplex PCR was run with 60 Vbeta primers and 13 Jbeta primers. Generated by immunoSEQ multiplex PCR, the TCRdb table keeps only in-frame clones and is missing some. The sample shows approximately 130,000 clones, around 75% of them seen only once. The sequencing sample was made of PBMCs. All receptors derive from a man aged 25-40 years in good health and CMV-seronegative.

The chain uses TRBV4-3 and TRBJ1-1; D gene ambiguous. V was shortened by 4 bases and J by 6 bases, with 12 bases between the two germline ends. Germline lookup yields CDR1 LGHNA and CDR2 YSLEER. The length of the CDR3 is 13 residues. Here the CDR3 reads CASSRGLGAEAFF. CDR3 nucleotides: TGCGCCAGCAGCCGAGGGCTAGGCGCTGAAGCTTTCTTT.

The chain joins TRBV9 to TRBJ2-1; tentatively, D is TRBD1 (5 bases). V lost 2 bases to trimming and J lost 5 bases, with 8 bases between them. In germline, CDR1 is SGDLS, CDR2 YYNGEE. The CDR3 loop spans 13 amino acids. CDR3 sequence reads: CASSVLGDNEQFF. CDR3 sequence (DNA): TGTGCCAGCAGCGTTTTAGGGGACAATGAGCAGTTCTTC.

The chain combines TRBV7-9 with TRBJ2-7; 13 nucleotides agree with TRBD2. V dropped 5 bases and J dropped 9; count of bases not matched to a gene: 13. CDR1 and CDR2 from the germline V gene are SEHNR and FQNEAQ (reference sequence). The CDR3 runs 16 residues. CDR3 nucleotide sequence: TGTGCCAGCAGCCCTAGAACGTGGACTAGCGGGAGTGGGCAGTACTTC. Its translation is CASSPRTWTSGSGQYF.

CDR3 coding DNA: TGTGCCAGCAGCTTATCTGGTAGCCCTCGCTCCTACAATGAGCAGTTCTTC. Translating it yields CASSLSGSPRSYNEQFF. The chain carries TRBV7-3 and TRBJ2-1; D unclear. The CDR3 is 17 amino acids. CDR1 is SGHTA, CDR2 FQGTGA, per germline. The V gene lost 2 bases and the J gene lost 0 bases, with 14 bases spanning the gap.

This chain uses TRBV7-8 with TRBJ1-4; TRBD1 agrees at 9 bases. The trim removed 7 bases at V and 6 bases at J, leaving 3 bases unmatched. The CDR3 is made up of 13 amino acids. Germline V gene data show CDR1 as SGHVS and CDR2 as FQNEAQ. The CDR3 region is CASTGTGYEKLFF. CDR3 DNA sequence: TGTGCCAGCACCGGGACAGGGTATGAAAAACTGTTTTTT.

The chain carries TRBV4-3 and TRBJ2-7; 9 nucleotides line up with TRBD2. Germline V gives CDR1 LGHNA, CDR2 YSLEER. The CDR3 totals 16 residues. V shed 0 bases and J 5 bases; nucleotides not matched to a gene: 8. DNA for the CDR3: TGCGCCAGCAGCCAAGATGGCGGGGGGGCCGCCAACGAGCAGTACTTC. Translation gives CASSQDGGGAANEQYF.

The J gene is TRBJ1-1, the V gene TRBV28; TRBD1 matches 9 bases. Trimming took 6 bases from V and 4 from J; bases not matched to a gene: 6. This CDR3 comprises 14 residues. Germline V gene lookup returns CDR1 MDHEN and CDR2 SYDVKM. The CDR3 here is CASRGQGGITEAFF. The DNA for the CDR3 is TGTGCCAGCAGGGGACAGGGCGGTATCACTGAAGCTTTCTTT.

J is TRBJ2-5 and V is TRBV11-2, with 9 bases fitting TRBD2. Germline V gene lookup returns CDR1 SGHAT and CDR2 FQNNGV. CDR3 length equals 14 residues. Losses at the gene ends were 2 bases for V and 2 bases for J; bases not matched to a gene: 0. This CDR3 reads CASSLLAGQETQYF. The CDR3 DNA follows: TGTGCCAGCAGCTTACTAGCGGGGCAAGAGACCCAGTACTTC.

The V and J genes are TRBV7-3 and TRBJ2-7; 8 bases align to TRBD2. J was trimmed by 4 bases and V by 5 bases; bases with no gene match: 10. The length of the CDR3 is 15 residues. CDR1 and CDR2 (germline): SGHTA, FQGTGA. The CDR3 protein is CASSAWSGSRYEQYF. The CDR3 bases are TGTGCCAGCAGCGCTTGGAGCGGGAGTCGGTACGAGCAGTACTTC.

The V gene is TRBV7-8, the J gene TRBJ1-2; TRBD1 might be the D (5 bases). The CDR3 consists of 17 residues. CDR1 is SGHVS and CDR2 is FQNEAQ in the germline V gene. V was shortened by 4 bases and J by 3 bases, with 21 bases between the two germline ends. The CDR3 spells CASSSILRGGSDYGYTF. The CDR3 DNA sequence: TGTGCCAGCAGCTCAATCTTGCGTGGGGGGAGCGACTATGGCTACACCTTC.

This chain links TRBV7-2 with TRBJ1-4; 7 positions agree with TRBD1. The germline V gene encodes CDR1 SGHTA and CDR2 FQGNSA. This CDR3 region has 14 residues. The V segment lost 5 bases and the J segment 4 bases; nucleotides outside the gene matches: 4. Written as DNA, the CDR3 is TGTGCCAGCAGCCGGACAGGAAATAATGAAAAACTGTTTTTT. It yields the protein CASSRTGNNEKLFF.

This clone came up a few times. The rearrangement uses TRBV4-3 and TRBJ2-3, with D possibly matching TRBD1 (5 bases). Germline V gene sequence: CDR1 LGHNA, CDR2 YSLEER. This CDR3 has 14 amino acids. V was shortened by 0 bases and J by 4 bases, with 8 bases between the two germline ends. The CDR3 DNA reads as TGCGCCAGCAGCCAAGACAGGGCGGCAGATACGCAGTATTTT. This gives the protein CASSQDRAADTQYF.

The chain joins TRBV5-4 to TRBJ1-5; 9 bases fit TRBD1. The V gene end was trimmed by 4 bases and the J gene end by 6 bases; junction bases not matched to a gene: 5. Looked up from germline, CDR1 is SGHNT and CDR2 is YYREEE (reference sequence). The CDR3 is 14 amino acids. The CDR3 DNA sequence: TGTGCCAGCAGCCTACAGGGGGCCCCTCAGCCCCAGCATTTT. Its protein is CASSLQGAPQPQHF. Using reference TRBV5-4 and TRBJ1-5 for the parts outside the CDR3, the full variable domain is ETGVTQSPTHLIKTRGQQVTLRCSSQSGHNTVSWYQQALGQGPQFIFQYYREEENGRGNFPPRFSGLQFPNYSSELNVNALELDDSALYLCASSLQGAPQPQHFGDGTRLSIL.

This chain links TRBV15 with TRBJ2-1; 9 positions match TRBD2. Trimming removed 1 base from V and 5 bases from J; junction bases left unmatched: 3. CDR3 length: 15 residues. The germline V gene encodes CDR1 LNHNV and CDR2 YYDKDF (reference sequence). The CDR3 nucleotides read TGTGCCACCAGCAGAGTGCCTAGCGGGAACAATGAGCAGTTCTTC. Translated: CATSRVPSGNNEQFF. The whole variable domain, filled in from reference TRBV15 and TRBJ2-1, reads DAMVIQNPRYQVTQFGKPVTLSCSQTLNHNVMYWYQQKSSQAPKLLFHYYDKDFNNEADTPDNFQSRRPNTSFCFLDIRSPGLGDTAMYLCATSRVPSGNNEQFFGPGTRLTVL.

This clone was found a few times. The chain links TRBV7-2 to TRBJ2-2, with a weak D call TRBD1 (5 bases). CDR1 and CDR2 from the germline V gene are SGHTA and FQGNSA. Trimming stripped 5 bases from V and 7 bases from J, with 17 bases between. This CDR3 contains 15 residues. CDR3 nucleotide sequence: TGTGCCAGCAGCCCCGCGGCCAGGGCGGACGGGGAGCTGTTTTTT. This encodes CASSPAARADGELFF.

This clone was detected only a few times. The V call is TRBV6-5, the J call TRBJ1-2; 10 nucleotides align to TRBD1. Per the germline V gene, CDR1 is MNHEY and CDR2 is SVGAGI. CDR3 length equals 14 residues. J lost 8 bases, V lost 4 bases, and 7 bases had no gene match. CDR3 coding DNA: TGTGCCAGCAGTTTCCTTGGGGACAGGGGAGGCTACACCTTC. It codes for CASSFLGDRGGYTF.

A few counts support this clone. The V gene is TRBV6-5, the J gene TRBJ2-3, with 9 positions matching TRBD2. Germline CDR1 is MNHEY and CDR2 is SVGAGI. The CDR3 covers 15 residues. The J segment lost 7 bases and the V segment lost 2 bases, leaving 7 bases of the junction unmatched. CDR3 bases: TGTGCCAGCAGTTACGGCGGGGGGGCCAGCAATACGCAGTATTTT. Translating it yields CASSYGGGASNTQYF.

The chain carries TRBV9 and TRBJ2-7, with D possibly matching TRBD1 (6 bases). Trimming cost V 3 bases and J 2 bases, with 6 bases left between them. CDR3 size: 12 residues. Per the germline V gene, CDR1 is SGDLS and CDR2 is YYNGEE. The CDR3 coding sequence is TGTGCCAGCAGCGGGGACACCTACGAGCAGTACTTC. Translating it yields CASSGDTYEQYF. Combining the CDR3 with reference TRBV9 and TRBJ2-7 gives the whole variable domain DSGVTQTPKHLITATGQRVTLRCSPRSGDLSVYWYQQSLDQGLQFLIQYYNGEERAKGNILERFSAQQFPDLHSELNLSSLELGDSALYFCASSGDTYEQYFGPGTRLTVT.